This T cell receptor (beta chain) was recorded in a study of regulatory and conventional T cells in RAG deficiency. Study conclusions and caveats: Patient subsets had shorter CDR3s; Omenn Treg-Tconv overlap exceeded 90%. Other subsets showed around 10-fold reductions, but Treg unique TCR beta sequences fell 95 to 100-fold in these patients.

This clone has only a few counts. What it binds is unknown. This CDR3 spans 11 amino acids. Germline-derived CDR1 and CDR2 are SEHNR and FQNEAQ (reference sequence). The V and J ends lost 5 bases and 1 base respectively, with 2 bases between them. Libraries were prepared by immunoSEQ multiplex PCR; TCRdb keeps only in-frame clonotypes and omits some of them. The table records approximately 35,000 clones, around 76% of them present only once. Genomic DNA came from blood conventional CD4+ T cells gated CD25-low CD127-high. These data are also associated with another study on regulatory T cells. That report notes: Amplification used 52 TRBV primers and 13 TRBJ primers. Skewed V and J usage and few unique V-J pairs marked patient repertoires, most in Tregs.

Material: CD4+ effector T cells sorted from blood. The chain combines TRBV7-9 with TRBJ2-5; unclear D gene. The sequence was collected from a human donor in good health. This CDR3 reads CASSPQETQYF. CDR3 in DNA: TGTGCCAGCAGCCCCCAAGAGACCCAGTACTTC. The entire variable domain, with the rest obtained from reference TRBV7-9 and TRBJ2-5, is as follows: DTGVSQNPRHKITKRGQNVTFRCDPISEHNRLYWYRQTLGQGPEFLTYFQNEAQLEKSRLLSDRFSAERPKGSFSTLEIQRTEQGDSAMYLCASSPQETQYFGPGTRLLVL.